Sequencing of this TCR beta chain was carried out in a study of T cells expressing NK-cell markers. One entry per CDR3 protein, without DNA, is what TCRdb gives after re-calling the 5' RACE reads. The sample totals over 350,000 distinct CDR3 sequences. The clonotype originates from a woman aged 45-60 years in good health. Input material: blood T cells: a sorted CD56 or NKG2C T cell subset, CD4+ or CD8+ T cells, or bulk PBMC T cells (not recorded which).

CDR3 loop: CASSYAGEETQYF. The V and J genes are TRBV21-1 and TRBJ2-5; TCRdb lists TRBD1, though no DNA is available to test this call. TRBV21-1 is listed as a pseudogene. CDR3 size: 13 residues.